This T cell receptor (beta chain) emerged from a study of identical twins. Study-wide results and limits: Possibly, invariant MAIT and iNKT cells partly confounded zero-insertion analyses. Sequences that were out-of-frame, alpha and twin-shared displayed an excess of low generation probability.

TCRdb reprocessed the 5' RACE reads via MiXCR and lists one record per CDR3 protein. The sample yields approximately 620,000 distinct CDR3 sequences, 8.6% seen once. This clonotype was seen a handful of times. Its specificity is unknown. The data also belong to a second study, concerning yellow fever vaccine responses in identical twins.

This clonotype was obtained from a woman between 18 and 30 years old in good health. Sequencing used PBMCs.

The CDR3 reads CATLGDRRRSGYTF. The CDR3 DNA reads as TGTGCCACCTTAGGAGACAGGAGGCGTAGTGGCTACACCTTC. The gene calls are TRBV3-1 and TRBJ1-2; perhaps TRBD1 as D (6 bases). The CDR3 covers 14 residues. V was trimmed by 10 bases and J by 7 bases, leaving 22 bases between them. CDR1 LGHDT and CDR2 YNNKEL come from the germline V gene (reference sequence).